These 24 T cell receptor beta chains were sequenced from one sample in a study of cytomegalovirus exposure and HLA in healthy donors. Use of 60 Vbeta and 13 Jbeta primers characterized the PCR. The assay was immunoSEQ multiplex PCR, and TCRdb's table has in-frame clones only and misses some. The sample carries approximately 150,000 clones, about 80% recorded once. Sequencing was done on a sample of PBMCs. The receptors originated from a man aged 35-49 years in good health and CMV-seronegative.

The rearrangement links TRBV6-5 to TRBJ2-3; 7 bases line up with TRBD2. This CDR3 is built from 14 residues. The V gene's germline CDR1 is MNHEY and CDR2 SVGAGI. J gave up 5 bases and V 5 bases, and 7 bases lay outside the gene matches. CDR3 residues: CASSNAAGVDTQYF. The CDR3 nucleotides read TGTGCCAGCAGTAACGCCGCGGGGGTAGATACGCAGTATTTT.

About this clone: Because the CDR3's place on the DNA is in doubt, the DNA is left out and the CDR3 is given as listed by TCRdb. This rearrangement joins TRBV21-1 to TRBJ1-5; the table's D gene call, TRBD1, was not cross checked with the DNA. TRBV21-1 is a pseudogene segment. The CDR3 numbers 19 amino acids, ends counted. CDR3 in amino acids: CASSKWVGQGASGNQPQHF.

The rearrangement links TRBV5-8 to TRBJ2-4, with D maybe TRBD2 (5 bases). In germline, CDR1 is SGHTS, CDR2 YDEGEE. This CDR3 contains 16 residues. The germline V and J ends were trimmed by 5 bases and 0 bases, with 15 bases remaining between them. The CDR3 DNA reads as TGTGCCAGCAGTCGGACTGTCCCACTAGCCAAAAACATTCAGTACTTC. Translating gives CASSRTVPLAKNIQYF.

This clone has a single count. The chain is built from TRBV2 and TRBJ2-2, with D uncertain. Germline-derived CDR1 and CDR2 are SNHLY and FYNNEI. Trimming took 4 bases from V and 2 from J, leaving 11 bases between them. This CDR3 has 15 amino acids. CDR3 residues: CASSAGLINTGELFF. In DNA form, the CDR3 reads TGTGCCAGCAGTGCCGGTCTTATTAACACCGGGGAGCTGTTTTTT. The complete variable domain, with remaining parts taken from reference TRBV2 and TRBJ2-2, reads EPEVTQTPSHQVTQMGQEVILRCVPISNHLYFYWYRQILGQKVEFLVSFYNNEISEKSEIFDDQFSVERPDGSNFTLKIRSTKLEDSAMYFCASSAGLINTGELFFGEGSRLTVL.

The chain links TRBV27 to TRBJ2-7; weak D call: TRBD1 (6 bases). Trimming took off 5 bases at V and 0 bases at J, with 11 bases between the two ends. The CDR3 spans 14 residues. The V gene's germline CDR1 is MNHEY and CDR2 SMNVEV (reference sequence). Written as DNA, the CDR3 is TGTGCCAGCAGTCGGACAGAGACCTCCTACGAGCAGTACTTC. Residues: CASSRTETSYEQYF.

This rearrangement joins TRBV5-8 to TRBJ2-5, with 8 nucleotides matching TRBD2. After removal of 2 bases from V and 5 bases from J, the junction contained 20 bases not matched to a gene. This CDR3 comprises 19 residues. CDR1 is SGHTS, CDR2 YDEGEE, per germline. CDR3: CASSLVPRLSGALPETQYF. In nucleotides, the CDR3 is TGTGCCAGCAGCTTAGTACCCCGACTTAGCGGGGCCCTGCCGGAGACCCAGTACTTC.

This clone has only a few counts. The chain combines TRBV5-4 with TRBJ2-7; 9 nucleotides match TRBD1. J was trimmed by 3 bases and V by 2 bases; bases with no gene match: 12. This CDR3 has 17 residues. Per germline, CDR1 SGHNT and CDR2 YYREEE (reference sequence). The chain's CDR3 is CASSLPRGQGTVYEQYF. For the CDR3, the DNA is TGTGCCAGCAGCTTACCACGGGGACAGGGAACCGTCTACGAGCAGTACTTC.

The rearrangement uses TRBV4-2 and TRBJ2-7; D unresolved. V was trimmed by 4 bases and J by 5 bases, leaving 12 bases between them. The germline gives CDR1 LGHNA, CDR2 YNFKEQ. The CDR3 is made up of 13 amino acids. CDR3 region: CASSRKSVDEQYF. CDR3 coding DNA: TGTGCCAGCAGCCGCAAATCGGTGGACGAGCAGTACTTC.

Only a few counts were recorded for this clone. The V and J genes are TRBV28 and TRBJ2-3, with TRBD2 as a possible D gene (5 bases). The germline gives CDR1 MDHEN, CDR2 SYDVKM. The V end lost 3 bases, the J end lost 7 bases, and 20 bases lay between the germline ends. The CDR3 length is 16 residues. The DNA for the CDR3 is TGTGCCAGCAGTTTGAACCCACCAGAGGGCCGGTATACGCAGTATTTT. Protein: CASSLNPPEGRYTQYF. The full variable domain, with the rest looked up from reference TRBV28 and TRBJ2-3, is DVKVTQSSRYLVKRTGEKVFLECVQDMDHENMFWYRQDPGLGLRLIYFSYDVKMKEKGDIPEGYSVSREKKERFSLILESASTNQTSMYLCASSLNPPEGRYTQYFGPGTRLTVL.

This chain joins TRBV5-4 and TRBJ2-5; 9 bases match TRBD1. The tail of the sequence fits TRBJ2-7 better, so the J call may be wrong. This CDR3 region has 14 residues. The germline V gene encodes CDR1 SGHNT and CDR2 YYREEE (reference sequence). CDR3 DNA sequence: TGTGCCAGCAGCTACGACAGGGGGACCTACGAGCAGTACTTC. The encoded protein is CASSYDRGTYEQYF.

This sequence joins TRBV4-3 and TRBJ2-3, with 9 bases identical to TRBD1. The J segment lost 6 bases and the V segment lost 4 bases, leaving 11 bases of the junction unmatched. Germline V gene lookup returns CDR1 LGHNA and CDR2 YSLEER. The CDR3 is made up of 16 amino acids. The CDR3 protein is CASSRYPTGGLDTQYF. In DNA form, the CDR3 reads TGCGCCAGCAGCCGATACCCCACAGGGGGCTTGGATACGCAGTATTTT.

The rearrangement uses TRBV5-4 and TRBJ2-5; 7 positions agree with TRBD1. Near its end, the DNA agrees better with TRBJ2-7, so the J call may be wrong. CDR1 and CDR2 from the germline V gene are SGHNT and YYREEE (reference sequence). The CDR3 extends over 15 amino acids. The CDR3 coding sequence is TGTGCCAGCAGCTTGGAAAGGCAGGGGGTCTACGAGCAGTACTTC. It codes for CASSLERQGVYEQYF.

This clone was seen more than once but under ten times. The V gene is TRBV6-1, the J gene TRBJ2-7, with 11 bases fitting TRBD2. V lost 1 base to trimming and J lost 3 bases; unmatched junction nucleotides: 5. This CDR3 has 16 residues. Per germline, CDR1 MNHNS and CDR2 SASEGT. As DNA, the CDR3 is TGTGCCAGCAGTGAAGGGGGACTAGCGGCACTCTACGAGCAGTACTTC. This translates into CASSEGGLAALYEQYF.

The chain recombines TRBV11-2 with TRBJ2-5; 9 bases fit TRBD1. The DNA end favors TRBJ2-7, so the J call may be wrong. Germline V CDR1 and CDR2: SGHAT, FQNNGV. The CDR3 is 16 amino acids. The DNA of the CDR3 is TGTGCCAGCAGCTCCGGCTCCGGGACAGGGACGAGCGAGCAGTACTTC. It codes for CASSSGSGTGTSEQYF.

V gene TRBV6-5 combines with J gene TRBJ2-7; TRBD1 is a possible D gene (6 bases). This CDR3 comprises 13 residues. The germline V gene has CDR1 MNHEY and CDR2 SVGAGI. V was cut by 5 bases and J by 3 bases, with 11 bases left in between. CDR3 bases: TGTGCCAGCAGTATCGGACAGAACTACGAGCAGTACTTC. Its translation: CASSIGQNYEQYF.

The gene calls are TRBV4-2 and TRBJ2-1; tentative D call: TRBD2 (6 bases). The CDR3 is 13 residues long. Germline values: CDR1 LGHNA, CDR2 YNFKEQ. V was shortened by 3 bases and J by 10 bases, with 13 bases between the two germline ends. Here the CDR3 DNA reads TGTGCCAGCAGCCAGATGTGGGGGGACGAGCAGTTCTTC. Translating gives CASSQMWGDEQFF.

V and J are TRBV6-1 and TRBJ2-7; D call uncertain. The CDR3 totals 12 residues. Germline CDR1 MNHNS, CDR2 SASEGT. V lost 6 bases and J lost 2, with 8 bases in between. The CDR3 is CASSGGTYEQYF. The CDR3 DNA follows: TGTGCCAGCAGCGGCGGAACCTACGAGCAGTACTTC.

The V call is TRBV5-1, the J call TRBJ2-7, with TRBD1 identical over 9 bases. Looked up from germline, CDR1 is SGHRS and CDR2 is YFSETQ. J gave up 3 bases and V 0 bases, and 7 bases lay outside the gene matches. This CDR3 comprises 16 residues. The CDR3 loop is CASSLGQGVLDYEQYF. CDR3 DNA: TGCGCCAGCAGCTTGGGACAGGGGGTTCTAGACTACGAGCAGTACTTC.

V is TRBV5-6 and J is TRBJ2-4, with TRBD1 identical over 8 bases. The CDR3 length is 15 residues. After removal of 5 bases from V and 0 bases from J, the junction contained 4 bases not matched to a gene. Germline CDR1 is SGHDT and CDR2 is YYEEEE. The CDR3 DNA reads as TGTGCCAGCAGGTGGACAGGGCTAGCCAAAAACATTCAGTACTTC. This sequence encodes CASRWTGLAKNIQYF.

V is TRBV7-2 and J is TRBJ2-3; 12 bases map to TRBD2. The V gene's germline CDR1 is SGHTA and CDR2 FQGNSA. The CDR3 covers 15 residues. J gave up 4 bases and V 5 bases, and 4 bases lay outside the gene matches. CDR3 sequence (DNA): TGTGCCAGCAGCCAGGGACTAGCGGGTTCAGATACGCAGTATTTT. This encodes CASSQGLAGSDTQYF.

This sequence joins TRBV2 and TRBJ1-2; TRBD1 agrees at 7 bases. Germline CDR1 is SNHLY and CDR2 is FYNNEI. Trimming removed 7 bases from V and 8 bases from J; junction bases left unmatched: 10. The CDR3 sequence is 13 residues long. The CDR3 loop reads CASTPTGRGGYTF. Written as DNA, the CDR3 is TGTGCCAGCACTCCGACAGGGCGAGGAGGCTACACCTTC.

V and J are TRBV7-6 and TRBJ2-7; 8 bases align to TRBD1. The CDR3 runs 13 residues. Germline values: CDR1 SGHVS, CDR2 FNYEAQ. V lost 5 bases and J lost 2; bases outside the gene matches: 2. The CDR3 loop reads CASSETGAYEQYF. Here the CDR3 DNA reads TGTGCCAGCAGCGAGACAGGGGCCTACGAGCAGTACTTC.

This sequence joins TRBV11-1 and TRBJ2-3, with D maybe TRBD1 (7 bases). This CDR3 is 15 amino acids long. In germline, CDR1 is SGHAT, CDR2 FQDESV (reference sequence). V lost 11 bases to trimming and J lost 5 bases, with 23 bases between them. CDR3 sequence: CAGLSSRGAVDTQYF. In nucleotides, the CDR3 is TGTGCCGGTCTCTCGTCCAGGGGGGCGGTAGATACGCAGTATTTT.

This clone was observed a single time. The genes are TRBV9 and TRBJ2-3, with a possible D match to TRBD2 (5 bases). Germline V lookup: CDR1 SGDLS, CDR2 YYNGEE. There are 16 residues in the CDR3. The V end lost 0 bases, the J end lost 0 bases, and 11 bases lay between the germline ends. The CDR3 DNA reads TGTGCCAGCAGCGTAGACGAGGGCTCGAGCACAGATACGCAGTATTTT. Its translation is CASSVDEGSSTDTQYF.